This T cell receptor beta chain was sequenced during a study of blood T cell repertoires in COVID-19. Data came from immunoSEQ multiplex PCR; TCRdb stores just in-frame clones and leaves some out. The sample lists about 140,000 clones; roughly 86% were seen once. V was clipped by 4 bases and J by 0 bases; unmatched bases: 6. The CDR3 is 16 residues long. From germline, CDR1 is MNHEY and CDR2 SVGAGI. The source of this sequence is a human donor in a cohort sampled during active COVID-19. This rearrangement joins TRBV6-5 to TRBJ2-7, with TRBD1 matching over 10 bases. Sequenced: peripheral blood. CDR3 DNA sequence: TGTGCCAGCAGTTCATACGGGACAGGGGCCTCCTACGAGCAGTACTTC. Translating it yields CASSSYGTGASYEQYF.